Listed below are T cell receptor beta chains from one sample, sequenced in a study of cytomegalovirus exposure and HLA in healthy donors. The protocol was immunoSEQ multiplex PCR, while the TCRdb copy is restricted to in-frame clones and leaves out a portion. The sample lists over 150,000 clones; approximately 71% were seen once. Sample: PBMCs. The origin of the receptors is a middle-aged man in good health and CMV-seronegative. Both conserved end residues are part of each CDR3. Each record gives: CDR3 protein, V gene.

CDR3 protein: CASSRTGSGANVLTF
V gene: TRBV14

CDR3 protein: CASSVRGYTF
V gene: TRBV10-1

CDR3 protein: CASSKTGDGAKNIQYF
V gene: TRBV28

CDR3 protein: CASSRARDRASYEQYF
V gene: TRBV5-4

CDR3 protein: CASSMRTGWQPQHF
V gene: TRBV19

CDR3 protein: CASSLASFGNTIYF
V gene: TRBV7-2

CDR3 protein: CATKTERTGSSTEAFF
V gene: TRBV2

CDR3 protein: CASSPRTGRTEAFF
V gene: TRBV7-2

CDR3 protein: CASSMVTLDRTNHEQYF
V gene: TRBV19

CDR3 protein: CASSLSRDRVEQYF
V gene: TRBV7-2

CDR3 protein: CASSRRGRSSGNTIYF
V gene: TRBV5-1

CDR3 protein: CASSHDWAGGTNTGELFF
V gene: TRBV4-1

CDR3 protein: CASSPDRKAEQYF
V gene: TRBV2

CDR3 protein: CASSQETSGGGDTQYF
V gene: TRBV4-1

CDR3 protein: CVSSPRLAGGRETQYF
V gene: TRBV5-4

CDR3 protein: CASSPDGINQPQHF
V gene: TRBV18